The 16 T cell receptor beta chains listed next were all sequenced from one sample in a study of T cell repertoires in cytomegalovirus infection. The antigens these receptors bind are not known. MiXCR was run by TCRdb on the reads, yielding one entry per CDR3 protein. The table includes around 430,000 distinct CDR3 sequences, under 45% detected once. This specimen was cultured PBMCs, taken from culture after CMV antigen stimulation. The origin of the receptors is a human donor in good health (CMV status not recorded). Some clones in this sample may be carry-over from other donors' samples.

This clonotype was seen a few times. The rearrangement joins TRBV18 to TRBJ2-3, with a possible D match to TRBD1 (6 bases). The CDR3 length is 13 residues. V was clipped by 0 bases and J by 6 bases, with 7 bases between them. Germline V CDR1 and CDR2: KGHSH, LQKENI. DNA of the CDR3: TGTGCCAGCTCACCACCCCAGGGGGATACGCAGTATTTT. Its translation is CASSPPQGDTQYF.

This clonotype was recorded at least ten times. Here the CDR3 reads CASSLRDRNTGELFF. The CDR3 DNA sequence: TGTGCCAGCAGCCTCCGGGACAGGAACACCGGGGAGCTGTTTTTT. The rearrangement uses TRBV7-2 and TRBJ2-2; 7 bases match TRBD1. J gave up 1 base and V 5 bases, and 4 bases lay outside the gene matches. Germline V gene sequence: CDR1 SGHTA, CDR2 FQGNSA. The CDR3 has 15 amino acids.

The V call is TRBV6-2 or TRBV6-3, the J call TRBJ2-4; 15 bases are shared with TRBD2. V lost 4 bases and J lost 4; bases outside the gene matches: 8. This CDR3 spans 18 amino acids. Germline-derived CDR1 and CDR2 are MNHEY and SVGEGT. The chain's CDR3 is CASSSPWTSGGEKNIQYF. CDR3 bases: TGTGCCAGCAGTTCCCCCTGGACTAGCGGGGGGGAAAAAAACATTCAGTACTTC.

Worth noting for this clonotype: One junction end does not reproduce the germline sequence, and a read error may be involved. The rearrangement uses TRBV7-9 and TRBJ2-5; D possibly matches TRBD1 or TRBD2 (5 bases each). CDR3 length: 16 amino acids. In germline, CDR1 is SEHNR, CDR2 FQNEAQ (reference sequence). The CDR3 nucleotides read TGTGCCAGCAGCCCCCCTTGGTCCAGGGACCCGGTGGATAAGCGCTTC. Its protein product is CASSPPWSRDPVDKRF.

The CDR3 coding sequence is TGCGCCAGCAGCTTGGAACTAGGGGGCGAGACCCAGTACTTC. Protein product: CASSLELGGETQYF. The chain carries TRBV5-1 and TRBJ2-5, with TRBD1 matching 7 bases. V trimming: 0 bases; J trimming: 5 bases; junction bases outside the gene matches: 4. CDR1 is SGHRS and CDR2 is YFSETQ in the germline V gene. The CDR3 length is 14 residues. Together with reference TRBV5-1 and TRBJ2-5, the CDR3 gives the full variable domain: KAGVTQTPRYLIKTRGQQVTLSCSPISGHRSVSWYQQTPGQGLQFLFEYFSETQRNKGNFPGRFSGRQFSNSRSEMNVSTLELGDSALYLCASSLELGGETQYFGPGTRLLVL.

This rearrangement joins TRBV7-2 to TRBJ1-3; D possibly corresponds to TRBD1 (6 bases). The germline V gene has CDR1 SGHTA and CDR2 FQGNSA. The germline V and J ends were trimmed by 2 bases and 0 bases, with 14 bases remaining between them. The CDR3 is 17 residues long. The CDR3 here is CASSLFGGTTSGNTIYF. The CDR3 DNA sequence: TGTGCCAGCAGCTTATTTGGGGGGACAACCTCTGGAAACACCATATATTTT. Full variable domain (missing parts from reference TRBV7-2 and TRBJ1-3): GAGVSQSPSNKVTEKGKDVELRCDPISGHTALYWYRQSLGQGLEFLIYFQGNSAPDKSGLPSDRFSAERTGGSVSTLTIQRTQQEDSAVYLCASSLFGGTTSGNTIYFGEGSWLTVV.

This clonotype was seen a handful of times. The chain joins TRBV7-4 to TRBJ2-1; D may be TRBD2 (7 bases). This CDR3 has 16 amino acids. Germline-derived CDR1 and CDR2 are SGHVT and SQSDAQ. V was trimmed by 6 bases and J by 5 bases, leaving 20 bases between them. The CDR3 reads CASSYWRGLGDNEQFF. The DNA of the CDR3 is TGTGCCAGCAGTTACTGGCGGGGGCTGGGGGACAATGAGCAGTTCTTC.

This clonotype was detected many times. Germline and junction disagree at one end, which may indicate a read error. The V and J genes are TRBV4-1 and TRBJ1-2, with TRBD1 matching over 9 bases. The CDR3 consists of 13 residues. In germline, CDR1 is MGHRA, CDR2 YSYEKL. CDR3 residues: CASSQDRGYGYTF. CDR3 bases: TGTGCCAGCAGTCAAGACAGGGGGTATGGCTACACCTTC.

This clonotype was recorded a few times. The J gene is TRBJ1-2, the V gene TRBV7-9; TRBD1 aligns across 10 bases. CDR1 and CDR2 from the germline V gene are SEHNR and FQNEAQ (reference sequence). This CDR3 comprises 15 residues. V was pared by 5 bases and J by 8 bases, with 11 bases of the junction left unmatched. CDR3 residues: CASSTTGTGVYGYTF. Here the CDR3 DNA reads TGTGCCAGCAGCACGACCGGGACAGGGGTATACGGCTACACCTTC.

The chain couples TRBV7-2 to TRBJ1-1; D uncertain. The CDR3 covers 15 residues. Trimming shortened V by 7 bases and J by 5 bases, and 20 bases separated the two germline ends. Per germline, CDR1 SGHTA and CDR2 FQGNSA. CDR3 region: CASISGGFQGTEAFF. The DNA for the CDR3 is TGTGCCAGCATCTCGGGCGGTTTCCAAGGAACTGAAGCTTTCTTT.

This clonotype was seen once. The chain has TRBV5-4 and TRBJ2-7; TRBD1 matches at 8 bases. CDR1 and CDR2 (germline): SGHNT, YYREEE (reference sequence). J was trimmed by 5 bases and V by 8 bases; bases with no gene match: 9. This CDR3 region has 13 residues. In DNA, the CDR3 is TGTGCCAGAACACAGGGGGTGGACAACGAGCAGTACTTC. Protein product: CARTQGVDNEQYF.

This rearrangement joins TRBV15 to TRBJ2-1, with 8 nucleotides matching TRBD2. After removal of 8 bases from V and 8 bases from J, the junction contained 11 bases not matched to a gene. Per the germline V gene, CDR1 is LNHNV and CDR2 is YYDKDF (reference sequence). This CDR3 comprises 14 residues. The CDR3 nucleotides read TGTGCCACCGGGACTAGGACGGGGGGGGATGAGCAGTTCTTC. The encoded protein is CATGTRTGGDEQFF.

V is TRBV11-2 and J is TRBJ2-7; the D is unclear. Germline V gene sequence: CDR1 SGHAT, CDR2 FQNNGV. The ends were cut back, 3 bases at V and 2 bases at J, with 20 bases in the middle. This CDR3 contains 17 residues. The CDR3, as DNA: TGTGCCAGCAGCTTCCTCGAGGACGAGATACTGACCTACGAGCAGTACTTC. This codes for CASSFLEDEILTYEQYF.

This chain connects TRBV29-1 to TRBJ1-2; 7 nucleotides agree with TRBD1. CDR1 and CDR2 from the germline V gene are SQVTM and ANQGSEA. The CDR3 consists of 13 residues. V shed 4 bases and J 1 base; nucleotides not matched to a gene: 3. This chain's CDR3 is CSVVGQNNYGYTF. In nucleotides, the CDR3 is TGCAGCGTTGTGGGACAGAATAACTATGGCTACACCTTC.

This clonotype was seen only a few times. This chain links TRBV6-1 with TRBJ1-4, with no clear D. V lost 6 bases, J lost 3 bases, and 11 bases lay in between. From germline, CDR1 is MNHNS and CDR2 SASEGT. The CDR3 length is 14 residues. CDR3 sequence: CASRPYAANEKLFF. CDR3 DNA sequence: TGTGCCAGCAGGCCTTACGCAGCTAATGAAAAACTGTTTTTT.

The chain is built from TRBV7-6 and TRBJ2-3, with 9 nucleotides matching TRBD2. J was trimmed by 3 bases and V by 11 bases; bases with no gene match: 9. From germline, CDR1 is SGHVS and CDR2 FNYEAQ. The CDR3 runs 14 residues. The DNA for the CDR3 is TGTGCCTTGACCTGGCGGGAGGGAACAGATACGCAGTATTTT. Its protein product is CALTWREGTDTQYF.